The clone carrying this T cell receptor beta chain was detected many times. Antigen: not known. The TCR beta library used iRepertoire HTBI primers with Arm-PCR amplification of CDR3. TCRdb reprocessed the multiplex PCR reads with MiXCR, giving one entry per CDR3 protein. This table holds some 250,000 distinct CDR3 sequences, 15% to 20% found once. Trimming cost V 4 bases and J 5 bases; bases outside gene matches: 7. The CDR3 is 14 amino acids. The V gene's germline CDR1 is SGHNT and CDR2 YYREEE (reference sequence). As for time point: newly diagnosed GD, antithyroid drugs for less than 3 months. The TCR library was made from RNA extracted from PBMCs. This entry comes from a study of regulatory T cells in long-lasting Graves disease. Whole-study results and caveats: The small sample size may have reduced accuracy.

The same specimen was also included in a second study, on T cells in Graves' hyperthyroidism and ophthalmopathy.

The source of this sequence is a woman aged 25-40 years with Graves disease. This specimen consisted of peripheral blood mononuclear cells (PBMCs), obtained at new diagnosis, from a patient treated with antithyroid drugs. The rearrangement uses TRBV5-4 and TRBJ2-7; 9 nucleotides agree with TRBD1. The CDR3 DNA is TGTGCCAGCAGCGAGAACCGGGACAGGGACGAGCAGTACTTC. It is translated as CASSENRDRDEQYF.